There are many counts of the clone carrying this T cell receptor beta chain. No antigen is known for it. The data are from a study of blood T cells in healthy people across ages. Findings of the study overall: Long-lived and aged donors differed, with more naive CD4+ cells and higher diversity in the long-lived.

With a J-beta primer mix and a sample-barcoded 5' primer, a second PCR ran roughly 6 to 11 cycles. One entry per CDR3 protein results from TCRdb running MiXCR on the 5' RACE reads. The sample contains 950,000 to 1,200,000 distinct CDR3 sequences, more than 30% of which appear only once. Per the germline V gene, CDR1 is SGHRS and CDR2 is YFSETQ. V was cut by 0 bases and J by 0 bases, with 16 bases left in between. The CDR3 contains 18 residues. The sequenced material came from blood. The chain couples TRBV5-1 to TRBJ2-1, with D perhaps matching TRBD1 (5 bases). This TCR was sampled from a man between 18 and 29 years old in good health. CDR3 coding DNA: TGCGCCAGCAGCTTGGGTACAGGAGCACTGAGCTCCTACAATGAGCAGTTCTTC. Its protein product is CASSLGTGALSSYNEQFF.